The sequence of this T cell receptor (beta chain) was determined in a study of blood T cell repertoires in COVID-19. Authors' processing steps: By means of reference gene primer amplification, nucleated cell counts were estimated. Clones were read by immunoSEQ multiplex PCR, and TCRdb kept only the in-frame ones, dropping some. From that table come the V and J calls and clone size; the DNA was used to work out D and trimming. Of around 310,000 clones in the sample, nearly 90% are singletons; the top ten hold about a tenth. Adults between roughly 18 and 95 years of age took part from more than 20 US areas. The study counted Cohort 3 donors as recovered given two negative PCRs, clearance, or symptom resolution. CDR1 and CDR2 (germline): GTSNPN, SVGIG (reference sequence). Trimming removed 3 bases at V and 10 bases at J, with 12 bases between. The CDR3 runs to 11 residues.

Sample: PBMCs or T cells enriched from blood (not recorded which). V gene TRBV30 combines with J gene TRBJ1-1; no clear D gene. The clonotype comes from a woman aged 25 to 39 who had recovered from COVID-19. The CDR3 reads CAWSPAIGAFF. For the CDR3, the DNA is TGTGCCTGGAGCCCCGCGATTGGAGCTTTCTTT.